This is a list of T cell receptor beta chains from one sample in a study of blood T cell repertoires in COVID-19. The method was immunoSEQ multiplex PCR; TCRdb's version includes in-frame clones alone and lacks a portion of them. This table has about 94,000 clones, approximately 80% appearing once. Input material: peripheral blood. Receptor source: a human donor in a cohort sampled during active COVID-19. The CDR3 runs from the conserved cysteine through the conserved F or W. Fields, in order: J gene, D gene, clone size, V gene, CDR3 protein, CDR3 DNA. A D gene is named only where the DNA matches it firmly. The size entry is marked missing in some rows and otherwise reads once, few, many or a size class.

j_call: TRBJ2-3; d_call: TRBD2; clone_size: .; v_call: TRBV20-1; cdr3_aa: CSASFSSGSPDTQYF; cdr3_nt: TGCAGTGCTAGTTTCTCTAGCGGCTCCCCAGATACGCAGTATTTT
j_call: TRBJ2-5; d_call: .; clone_size: .; v_call: TRBV7-9; cdr3_aa: CASNGEETQYF; cdr3_nt: TGTGCCAGCAACGGGGAGGAGACCCAGTACTTC
j_call: TRBJ1-1; d_call: TRBD1; clone_size: .; v_call: TRBV9; cdr3_aa: CASSVALGTGWGNTEAFF; cdr3_nt: TGTGCCAGCAGCGTAGCCTTGGGGACAGGGTGGGGGAACACTGAAGCTTTCTTT
j_call: TRBJ2-7; d_call: TRBD1; clone_size: .; v_call: TRBV9; cdr3_aa: CASSLRPSGQGSWEQYF; cdr3_nt: TGTGCCAGCAGCCTCCGGCCGTCGGGACAGGGTTCATGGGAGCAGTACTTC
j_call: TRBJ2-5; d_call: TRBD1; clone_size: .; v_call: TRBV6-5; cdr3_aa: CASSSRQGAWETQYF; cdr3_nt: TGTGCCAGCAGTTCCCGACAGGGGGCCTGGGAGACCCAGTACTTC
j_call: TRBJ1-1; d_call: .; clone_size: .; v_call: TRBV28; cdr3_aa: CASRLQGYTEAFF; cdr3_nt: TGTGCCAGCAGGCTACAGGGATATACTGAAGCTTTCTTT
j_call: TRBJ2-7; d_call: .; clone_size: .; v_call: TRBV5-1; cdr3_aa: CASQGAYEQYF; cdr3_nt: TGCGCCAGCCAAGGAGCCTACGAGCAGTACTTC
j_call: TRBJ1-1; d_call: TRBD1; clone_size: .; v_call: TRBV5-4; cdr3_aa: CASSLGQGLMNTEAFF; cdr3_nt: TGTGCCAGCAGCTTAGGACAGGGGTTGATGAACACTGAAGCTTTCTTT
j_call: TRBJ2-3; d_call: .; clone_size: .; v_call: TRBV24-1; cdr3_aa: CATSDSKVGDADTQYF; cdr3_nt: TGTGCCACCAGTGATTCGAAGGTCGGAGATGCAGATACGCAGTATTTT
j_call: TRBJ2-7; d_call: .; clone_size: .; v_call: TRBV7-2; cdr3_aa: CASSLDSGEQYF; cdr3_nt: TGTGCCAGCAGCTTAGACTCGGGCGAGCAGTACTTC
j_call: TRBJ2-1; d_call: TRBD2; clone_size: .; v_call: TRBV4-1; cdr3_aa: CASSPSGGATSEQFF; cdr3_nt: TGCGCCAGCAGCCCCTCGGGGGGGGCAACGAGTGAGCAGTTCTTC
j_call: TRBJ2-7; d_call: .; clone_size: .; v_call: TRBV6-2/TRBV6-3; cdr3_aa: CASSYYPQTSVSYEQYF; cdr3_nt: TGTGCCAGCAGTTACTACCCCCAAACTAGTGTCTCCTACGAGCAGTACTTC
j_call: TRBJ1-3; d_call: .; clone_size: .; v_call: TRBV27; cdr3_aa: CASSSQGGRFGNTIYF; cdr3_nt: TGTGCCAGCAGTTCCCAGGGTGGGCGATTTGGAAACACCATATATTTT
j_call: TRBJ1-2; d_call: .; clone_size: .; v_call: TRBV20-1; cdr3_aa: CSAREGYGYTF; cdr3_nt: TGCAGTGCTAGGGAGGGCTATGGCTACACCTTC
j_call: TRBJ1-4; d_call: .; clone_size: .; v_call: TRBV7-9; cdr3_aa: CASSLRASGNEKLFF; cdr3_nt: TGTGCCAGCAGCTTGCGGGCAAGCGGGAATGAAAAACTGTTTTTT
j_call: TRBJ1-6; d_call: TRBD1; clone_size: .; v_call: TRBV10-2; cdr3_aa: CASSEGQGGKPLHF; cdr3_nt: TGCGCCAGCAGTGAGGGTCAGGGGGGTAAACCCCTCCACTTT
j_call: TRBJ1-2; d_call: .; clone_size: .; v_call: TRBV2; cdr3_aa: CASTPFDRSNYGYTF; cdr3_nt: TGTGCCAGCACGCCTTTCGACAGATCTAACTATGGCTACACCTTC
j_call: TRBJ1-2; d_call: TRBD1; clone_size: few; v_call: TRBV28; cdr3_aa: CASSLDRVDGYTF; cdr3_nt: TGTGCCAGCAGTCTGGACAGGGTTGATGGCTACACCTTC
j_call: TRBJ1-6; d_call: .; clone_size: few; v_call: TRBV3-1/TRBV3-2; cdr3_aa: CASSNGVDSPLHF; cdr3_nt: TGTGCCAGCAGCAACGGAGTGGATTCACCCCTCCACTTT
j_call: TRBJ2-7; d_call: TRBD1; clone_size: .; v_call: TRBV5-4; cdr3_aa: CASSLRGLYEQYF; cdr3_nt: TGTGCCAGCAGCTTGAGGGGGCTATACGAGCAGTACTTC
j_call: TRBJ1-1; d_call: .; clone_size: .; v_call: TRBV10-1; cdr3_aa: CASSRGLDTEAFF; cdr3_nt: TGCGCCAGCAGCCGGGGGTTGGACACTGAAGCTTTCTTT
j_call: TRBJ2-4; d_call: .; clone_size: .; v_call: TRBV2; cdr3_aa: CASREGLIKNIQYF; cdr3_nt: TGTGCCAGCAGGGAGGGACTGATAAAAAACATTCAGTACTTC
j_call: TRBJ1-2; d_call: .; clone_size: few; v_call: TRBV2; cdr3_aa: CASSVDYNYGYTF; cdr3_nt: TGTGCCAGCAGTGTCGACTACAACTATGGCTACACCTTC
j_call: TRBJ2-7; d_call: TRBD1; clone_size: .; v_call: TRBV6-1; cdr3_aa: CASSEQQGSSEQYF; cdr3_nt: TGTGCCAGCAGTGAACAACAGGGGTCTTCCGAGCAGTACTTC
j_call: TRBJ2-1; d_call: TRBD1; clone_size: .; v_call: TRBV20-1; cdr3_aa: CSASAGTGADNEQFF; cdr3_nt: TGCAGTGCTAGTGCCGGGACAGGGGCCGACAATGAGCAGTTCTTC
j_call: TRBJ1-1; d_call: .; clone_size: few; v_call: TRBV7-9; cdr3_aa: CASSRYTEAFF; cdr3_nt: TGTGCCAGCAGTCGGTACACTGAAGCTTTCTTT
j_call: TRBJ2-2; d_call: TRBD2; clone_size: once; v_call: TRBV2; cdr3_aa: CASSFSGGGTGELFF; cdr3_nt: TGTGCCAGCAGTTTTAGCGGGGGCGGGACCGGGGAGCTGTTTTTT
j_call: TRBJ1-2; d_call: TRBD1; clone_size: .; v_call: TRBV5-4; cdr3_aa: CASSLGQAGYTF; cdr3_nt: TGTGCCAGCAGCCTTGGACAGGCGGGCTACACCTTC
j_call: TRBJ2-1; d_call: TRBD2; clone_size: .; v_call: TRBV7-6; cdr3_aa: CASSLNEAGLAGEQFF; cdr3_nt: TGTGCCAGCAGCTTAAACGAGGCAGGACTAGCGGGTGAGCAGTTCTTC
j_call: TRBJ1-3; d_call: .; clone_size: .; v_call: TRBV23-1; cdr3_aa: CASSQSNRAVSGNTIYF; cdr3_nt: TGCGCCAGCAGTCAATCGAACAGGGCCGTCTCTGGAAACACCATATATTTT
j_call: TRBJ1-2; d_call: .; clone_size: .; v_call: TRBV19; cdr3_aa: CASTRGGQTNYGYTF; cdr3_nt: TGTGCCTCTACGAGAGGTGGACAGACTAACTATGGCTACACCTTC
j_call: TRBJ2-7; d_call: .; clone_size: .; v_call: TRBV24-1; cdr3_aa: CATSDHRDTSYEQYF; cdr3_nt: TGTGCCACCAGTGACCACCGGGACACCTCCTACGAGCAGTACTTC
j_call: TRBJ2-7; d_call: TRBD2; clone_size: .; v_call: TRBV15; cdr3_aa: CATSLAGGFSNYEQYF; cdr3_nt: TGTGCCACCAGCCTAGCGGGAGGTTTCTCAAACTACGAGCAGTACTTC
j_call: TRBJ1-1; d_call: .; clone_size: few; v_call: TRBV12-3/TRBV12-4; cdr3_aa: CASSQGGVRAFF; cdr3_nt: TGTGCCAGCAGTCAGGGAGGAGTCCGGGCTTTCTTT
j_call: TRBJ1-5; d_call: TRBD1; clone_size: .; v_call: TRBV28; cdr3_aa: CASRPNRGMVLSQPQHF; cdr3_nt: TGTGCCAGCAGACCCAACAGGGGAATGGTTCTAAGTCAGCCCCAGCATTTT
j_call: TRBJ2-7; d_call: TRBD2; clone_size: .; v_call: TRBV5-1; cdr3_aa: CASSWTSGAPAGEQYF; cdr3_nt: TGCGCCAGCAGCTGGACTAGCGGAGCCCCCGCGGGAGAGCAGTACTTC
j_call: TRBJ2-3; d_call: .; clone_size: .; v_call: TRBV11-2; cdr3_aa: CASSLDRGFFLAGGSTDTQYF; cdr3_nt: TGTGCCAGCAGTTTGGACAGGGGGTTTTTTCTAGCGGGAGGTAGCACAGATACGCAGTATTTT
j_call: TRBJ1-3; d_call: .; clone_size: .; v_call: TRBV2; cdr3_aa: CASSGDGGTIYF; cdr3_nt: TGTGCCAGCAGTGGGGACGGGGGCACCATATATTTT
j_call: TRBJ1-4; d_call: .; clone_size: .; v_call: TRBV18; cdr3_aa: CASSPPGGYNEKLFF; cdr3_nt: TGTGCCAGCTCACCACCGGGCGGGTATAATGAAAAACTGTTTTTT
j_call: TRBJ1-1; d_call: .; clone_size: .; v_call: TRBV5-1; cdr3_aa: CASSSGTPNTEAFF; cdr3_nt: TGCGCCAGCAGTTCCGGGACACCGAACACTGAAGCTTTCTTT
j_call: TRBJ2-3; d_call: .; clone_size: .; v_call: TRBV7-8; cdr3_aa: CASSSGSTDTQYF; cdr3_nt: TGTGCCAGCAGCTCGGGTAGCACAGATACGCAGTATTTT
j_call: TRBJ1-5; d_call: TRBD1; clone_size: medium-sized; v_call: TRBV28; cdr3_aa: CASSPFGQGNQPQHF; cdr3_nt: TGTGCCAGCAGTCCCTTCGGACAGGGCAATCAGCCCCAGCATTTT
j_call: TRBJ2-1; d_call: .; clone_size: .; v_call: TRBV7-7; cdr3_aa: CASSLAGRVNEQFF; cdr3_nt: TGTGCCAGCAGCTTAGCGGGTCGGGTCAATGAGCAGTTCTTC
j_call: TRBJ1-3; d_call: .; clone_size: .; v_call: TRBV18; cdr3_aa: CASSPARDSGNTIYF; cdr3_nt: TGTGCCAGCTCCCCTGCGAGGGACTCTGGAAACACCATATATTTT
j_call: TRBJ2-7; d_call: .; clone_size: .; v_call: TRBV18; cdr3_aa: CASSPTGISFSYEQYF; cdr3_nt: TGTGCCAGCTCACCGACAGGAATTTCGTTCTCCTACGAGCAGTACTTC
j_call: TRBJ1-1; d_call: .; clone_size: .; v_call: TRBV29-1; cdr3_aa: CSVLSHPMNTEAFF; cdr3_nt: TGCAGCGTTCTTTCCCACCCTATGAACACTGAAGCTTTCTTT
j_call: TRBJ1-5; d_call: .; clone_size: .; v_call: TRBV7-9; cdr3_aa: CASSLDGGYNQPQHF; cdr3_nt: TGTGCCAGCAGCTTAGATGGAGGGTACAATCAGCCCCAGCATTTT
j_call: TRBJ1-2; d_call: TRBD1; clone_size: .; v_call: TRBV10-2; cdr3_aa: CASSVGQGGYGYTF; cdr3_nt: TGCGCCAGCAGTGTCGGACAGGGCGGCTATGGCTACACCTTC
j_call: TRBJ2-7; d_call: .; clone_size: .; v_call: TRBV19; cdr3_aa: CARETTLYEQYF; cdr3_nt: TGTGCCAGAGAGACGACACTCTACGAGCAGTACTTC